This TCR beta chain came from a study of shared clonotypes between healthy human individuals. Findings of the study overall: The authors sampled blood alone, and tissue repertoires likely differ.

Remarks on this clone: Its specificity is not known.

The method was immunoSEQ multiplex PCR; TCRdb's version includes in-frame clones alone and lacks a portion of them. This sample has millions of clones, with 85% to 95% found just once. The CDR3 runs to 13 residues. From germline, CDR1 is LNHNV and CDR2 YYDKDF (reference sequence). The trim removed 4 bases at V and 4 bases at J, leaving 3 bases unmatched. The chain uses TRBV15 and TRBJ1-2, with 7 nucleotides matching TRBD1. The specimen sequenced was naive CD4+ T cells from PBMCs. Indicated subset: CD45RA+ positively selected. The receptor was derived from a young man in good health. Some clones in this sample may be carry-over from other donors' samples. CDR3 protein: CATSTDRAYGYTF. The CDR3 region has the DNA TGTGCCACCAGCACCGACAGGGCCTATGGCTACACCTTC.